This is a list of T cell receptor beta chains from one sample in a study of T cells in Graves' hyperthyroidism and ophthalmopathy. MiXCR was run by TCRdb on the multiplex PCR reads, yielding one entry per CDR3 protein. The sample records about 300,000 distinct CDR3 sequences, approximately 18% being singletons. Sample: blood. These receptors all come from a man in his forties or fifties with Graves' ophthalmopathy. Both conserved end residues are part of each CDR3.

v_call,j_call,cdr3_aa
TRBV20-1,TRBJ2-4,CSARDGGRNIQYF
TRBV7-3,TRBJ2-1,CASSLGQGPYNEQFF
TRBV3-1,TRBJ2-1,CASSHNRGVEQFF
TRBV30,TRBJ1-2,CAWSVQGDYGYTF
TRBV20-1,TRBJ2-7,CSAPGTGFSYEQYF
TRBV13,TRBJ2-7,CASSTSSYEQYF
TRBV6-2/TRBV6-3,TRBJ2-5,CASSYSQGGRETQHF
TRBV18,TRBJ1-5,CASSLTGGADQPQHF
TRBV29-1,TRBJ1-4,CTVRETGGGNEKLFF
TRBV20-1,TRBJ2-1,CSASTTGTAYNEQFF
TRBV30,TRBJ2-1,CAWSRPSSYNEQFF
TRBV6-1,TRBJ2-1,CASSEIGTSGLYNEQFF
TRBV20-1,TRBJ2-3,CSARQGGLQGSDTQYF
TRBV12-5,TRBJ2-3,CASGFLVGRGTDTQYF
TRBV18,TRBJ2-1,CASSPFSRPSDEQFF
TRBV19,TRBJ2-1,CASSPDIYNEQFF
TRBV5-1,TRBJ2-3,CASARGSGTDTQYF
TRBV4-1,TRBJ1-1,CASSRLGSLNTEAFF
TRBV30,TRBJ1-2,CAWSVRGGIGYGYTF
TRBV5-8,TRBJ2-7,CASSLTPTSSTYEQYF
TRBV24-1,TRBJ2-5,CATSDSYREYF
TRBV7-3,TRBJ2-3,CASSSSGGSTDTQYF
TRBV7-2,TRBJ2-3,CASSQVGPQAQYF
TRBV25-1,TRBJ1-1,CASSEKVREGLTEAFF
TRBV11-2,TRBJ2-1,CASTTSVQREGGEQFF
TRBV5-1,TRBJ2-2,CASSLPQGETGELFF
TRBV2,TRBJ2-3,CASSEALATPGHTQYF
TRBV11-3,TRBJ2-2,CASSLVGTGGGELFF
TRBV7-9,TRBJ1-1,CASGLEDGRRAFF
TRBV2,TRBJ2-5,CASGGTGGQETQYF
TRBV6-1,TRBJ2-7,CASSSPGHYEQYF
TRBV10-2,TRBJ1-1,CASIRDRATEAFF
TRBV6-2/TRBV6-3,TRBJ1-6,CASIRDSNSPLHF
TRBV12-3/TRBV12-4,TRBJ2-1,CASENEGLGDEQFF
TRBV7-9,TRBJ2-7,CASSPRDRAHEQYF
TRBV4-1,TRBJ1-2,CASSLDRSLNYGYTF
TRBV19,TRBJ1-1,CASSTSSNTEAFF
TRBV19,TRBJ2-1,CASSIDWYNEQFF
TRBV29-1,TRBJ2-7,CSGNRVCYEQYF
TRBV9,TRBJ2-1,CASSLGQGDGNEQFF
TRBV7-9,TRBJ1-1,CASSRAVRNTEAFF
TRBV27,TRBJ2-7,CASSSLPPYEQYF
TRBV2,TRBJ1-1,CASRLQLNTEAFF
TRBV3-1,TRBJ2-3,CASSQGRTDTQYF
TRBV9,TRBJ1-2,CASSVAQQAPRVGYTF
TRBV11-2,TRBJ2-1,CASSLTSGQGNEQFF
TRBV30,TRBJ1-1,CAWSRGSEINTEAFF
TRBV3-1,TRBJ2-7,CASSNRGGGEQYF
TRBV7-3,TRBJ1-1,CASSHFLKTEAFF
TRBV5-1,TRBJ2-5,CASSLEDFLGTQYF
TRBV4-1,TRBJ2-7,CASSQEQVSYEQYF
TRBV18,TRBJ1-4,CASSPRGGRNEKLFF
TRBV27,TRBJ2-3,CASSFSGTGRTQYF
TRBV11-3,TRBJ2-7,CASSLASAIGTGSYEQYF
TRBV6-5,TRBJ2-7,CASSYSTSPAYEQYF
TRBV27,TRBJ2-6,CASSPRSSGANVLTF
TRBV11-2,TRBJ2-1,CASSLRTSGSGSHNEQFF
TRBV5-1,TRBJ2-1,CASSPGLAHYNEQFF